This T cell receptor beta chain is from a study of cytomegalovirus exposure and HLA in healthy donors. This clone was seen more than once but under ten times. The PCR was carried out with 60 Vbeta primers and 13 Jbeta primers. The data were produced by immunoSEQ multiplex PCR, yet TCRdb's version contains in-frame clones alone and is incomplete. The sample yields fewer than 120,000 clones, approximately 79% seen once. Germline CDR1 is SGHTA and CDR2 is FQGNSA. The length of the CDR3 is 15 residues. The V and J ends lost 4 bases and 6 bases, in that order; junction bases with no gene match: 2. The receptor was isolated from a young man in good health and CMV-seropositive. This chain connects TRBV7-2 to TRBJ2-3; TRBD2 aligns across 15 bases. The sample consisted of PBMCs. CDR3 amino acids: CASSYGLAGGDTQYF. Here the CDR3 DNA reads TGTGCCAGCAGCTACGGACTAGCGGGGGGGGATACGCAGTATTTT.